This T cell receptor (beta chain) derives from a study of shared clonotypes between healthy human individuals. All of the donors resided in Nashville, Tennessee, and each was a Caucasian adult. Under the authors' procedure: Junction-only sequences without quality scores came from ImmunoSEQ, so filtering differed. The method was immunoSEQ multiplex PCR; TCRdb's version includes in-frame clones alone and lacks a portion of them. Clonal size and the V and J genes are those of that table, whereas D and trimming came from the DNA. This repertoire shows over 400,000 clones, approximately 81% found once; its top ten account for 10% to 15%. Comments on this clone: In the same sample, other DNA sequences code for this CDR3.

The source of this sequence is a woman aged 40 to 50 in good health. Some clones in this sample may be carry-over from other donors' samples. Sequencing used PBMCs.

CDR3 sequence reads: CASSSGQGETQYF. The CDR3 nucleotides are TGTGCCAGCAGCTCCGGACAGGGAGAGACCCAGTACTTC. The V and J genes are TRBV7-3 and TRBJ2-5; the match to TRBD1 covers 8 bases. From germline, CDR1 is SGHTA and CDR2 FQGTGA. The CDR3 is 13 amino acids. Trimming removed 4 bases from V and 4 bases from J; junction bases left unmatched: 2.